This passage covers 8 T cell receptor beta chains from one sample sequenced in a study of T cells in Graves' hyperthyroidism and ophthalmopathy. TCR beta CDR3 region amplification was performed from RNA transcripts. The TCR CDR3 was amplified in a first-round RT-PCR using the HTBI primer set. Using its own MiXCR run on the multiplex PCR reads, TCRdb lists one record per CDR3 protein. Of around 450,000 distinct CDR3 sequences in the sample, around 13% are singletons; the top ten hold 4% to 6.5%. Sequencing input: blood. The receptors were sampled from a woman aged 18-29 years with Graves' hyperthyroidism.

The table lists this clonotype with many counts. DNA of the CDR3: TGTGCCAGCAGTTTAGGCGGACTAGCGGGCGAGCAGTACTTC. Its protein product is CASSLGGLAGEQYF. This chain connects TRBV28 to TRBJ2-7; TRBD2 aligns across 11 bases. Trimming took 2 bases from V and 6 from J; bases not matched to a gene: 3. The CDR3 is 14 amino acids. The germline gives CDR1 MDHEN, CDR2 SYDVKM.

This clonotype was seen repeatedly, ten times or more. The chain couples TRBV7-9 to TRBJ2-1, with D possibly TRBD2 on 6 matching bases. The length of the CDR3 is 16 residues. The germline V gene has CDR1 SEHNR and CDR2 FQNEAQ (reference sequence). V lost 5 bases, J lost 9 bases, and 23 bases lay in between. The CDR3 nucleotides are TGTGCCAGCAGCCAACCGACTAGGGCACATATACTTGAGCAGTTCTTC. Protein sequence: CASSQPTRAHILEQFF.

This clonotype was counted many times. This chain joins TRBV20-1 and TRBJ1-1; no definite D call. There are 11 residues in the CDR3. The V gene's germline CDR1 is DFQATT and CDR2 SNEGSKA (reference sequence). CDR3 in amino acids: CARRGNTEAFF. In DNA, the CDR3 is TGCGCCAGGAGAGGGAACACTGAAGCTTTCTTT.

The CDR3 spells CASSFLATGELFF. The CDR3 DNA is TGTGCCAGCAGTTTTCTAGCAACCGGGGAGCTGTTTTTT. The V gene is TRBV27, the J gene TRBJ2-2, with D maybe TRBD2 (5 bases). CDR3 length: 13 amino acids. Germline V lookup: CDR1 MNHEY, CDR2 SMNVEV (reference sequence). V was cut by 3 bases and J by 5 bases, with 7 bases left in between.

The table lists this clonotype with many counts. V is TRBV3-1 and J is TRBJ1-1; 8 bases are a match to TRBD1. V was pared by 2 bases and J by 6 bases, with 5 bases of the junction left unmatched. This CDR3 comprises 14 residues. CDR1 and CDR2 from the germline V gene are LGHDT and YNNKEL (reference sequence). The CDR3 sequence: CASSQTGGDAEAFF. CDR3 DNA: TGTGCCAGCAGCCAAACAGGGGGAGACGCTGAAGCTTTCTTT. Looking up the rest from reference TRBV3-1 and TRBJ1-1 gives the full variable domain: DTAVSQTPKYLVTQMGNDKSIKCEQNLGHDTMYWYKQDSKKFLKIMFSYNNKELIINETVPNRFSPKSPDKAHLNLHINSLELGDSAVYFCASSQTGGDAEAFFGQGTRLTVV.

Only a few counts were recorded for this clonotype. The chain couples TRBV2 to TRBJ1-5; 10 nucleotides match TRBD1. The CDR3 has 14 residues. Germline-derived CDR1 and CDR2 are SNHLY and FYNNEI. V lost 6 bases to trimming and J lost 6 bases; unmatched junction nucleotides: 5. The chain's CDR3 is CASRTGGYGQPQHF. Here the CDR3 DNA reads TGTGCCAGCAGGACAGGGGGCTACGGTCAGCCCCAGCATTTT.

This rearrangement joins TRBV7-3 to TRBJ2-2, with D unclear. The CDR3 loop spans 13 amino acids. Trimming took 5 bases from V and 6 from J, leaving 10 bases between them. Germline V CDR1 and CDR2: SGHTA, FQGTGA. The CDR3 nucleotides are TGTGCCAGCAGCCCCGATAACGCCGGGGAGCTGTTTTTT. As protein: CASSPDNAGELFF.

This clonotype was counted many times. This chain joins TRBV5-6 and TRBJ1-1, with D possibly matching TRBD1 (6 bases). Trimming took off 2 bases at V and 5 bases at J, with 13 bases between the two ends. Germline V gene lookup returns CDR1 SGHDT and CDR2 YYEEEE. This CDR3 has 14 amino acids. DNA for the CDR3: TGTGCCAGCAGCTTAACAGGGAGTAGGACTGAAGCTTTCTTT. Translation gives CASSLTGSRTEAFF.